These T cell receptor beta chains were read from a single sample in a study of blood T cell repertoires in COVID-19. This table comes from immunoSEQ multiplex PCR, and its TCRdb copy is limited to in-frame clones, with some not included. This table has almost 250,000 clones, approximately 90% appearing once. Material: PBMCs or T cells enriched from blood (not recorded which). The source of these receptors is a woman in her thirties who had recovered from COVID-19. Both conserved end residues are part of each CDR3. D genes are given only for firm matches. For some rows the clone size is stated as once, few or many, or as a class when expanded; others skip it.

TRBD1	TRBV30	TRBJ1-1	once	CAGPPGQGNTEAFF	TGTGCCGGGCCTCCGGGACAGGGAAACACTGAAGCTTTCTTT
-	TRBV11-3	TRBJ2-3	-	CASSYRAGITDTQYF	TGTGCCAGCAGCTACCGAGCGGGCATCACAGATACGCAGTATTTT
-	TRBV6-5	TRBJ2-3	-	CASTNGGTSTDTQYF	TGTGCCTCGACCAACGGGGGAACTAGCACAGATACGCAGTATTTT
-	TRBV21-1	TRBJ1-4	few	CASSIHPLRQTYNEKLFF	TGTGCCAGCAGCATTCACCCCCTCAGACAGACTTATAATGAAAAACTGTTTTTT
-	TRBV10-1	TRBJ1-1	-	CASSEITDTEAFF	TGCGCCAGCAGTGAGATTACGGACACTGAAGCTTTCTTT
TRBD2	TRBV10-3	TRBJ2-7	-	CAIRSDTTGGEQYF	TGTGCCATCAGATCGGACACAACCGGGGGGGAGCAGTACTTC
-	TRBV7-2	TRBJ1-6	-	CASSLARGVDNSPLHF	TGTGCCAGCAGCCTCGCCCGGGGGGTCGATAATTCACCCCTCCACTTT
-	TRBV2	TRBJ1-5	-	CASRIQGNGNQPQHF	TGTGCCAGCAGGATCCAGGGTAATGGGAATCAGCCCCAGCATTTT
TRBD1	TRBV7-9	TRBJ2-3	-	CASSPGQGSRTDTQYF	TGTGCCAGCAGCCCGGGACAGGGGTCTCGCACAGATACGCAGTATTTT
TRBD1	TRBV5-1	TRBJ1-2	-	CASSHGQAGDGYTF	TGCGCCAGCAGCCACGGACAGGCCGGGGATGGCTACACCTTC
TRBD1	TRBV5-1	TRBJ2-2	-	CASSLGQGFGELFF	TGCGCCAGCAGCTTAGGACAGGGGTTCGGGGAGCTGTTTTTT
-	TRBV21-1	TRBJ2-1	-	CASPPEGLTSSYNEQFF	TGTGCCAGTCCACCCGAGGGACTGACCAGCTCCTACAATGAGCAGTTCTTC
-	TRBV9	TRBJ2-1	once	CASSVQAGAYNEQFF	TGTGCCAGCAGCGTACAAGCGGGCGCGTACAATGAGCAGTTCTTC
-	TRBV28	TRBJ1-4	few	CASSFLGGNEKLFF	TGTGCCAGCAGTTTTCTGGGGGGTAATGAAAAACTGTTTTTT
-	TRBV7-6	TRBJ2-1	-	CASSPSTGGRPHNEQFF	TGTGCCAGCAGCCCCTCGACAGGTGGAAGGCCCCACAATGAGCAGTTCTTC
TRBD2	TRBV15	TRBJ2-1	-	CATSSREGRNEQFF	TGTGCCACCAGCTCCCGGGAGGGCCGAAATGAGCAGTTCTTC
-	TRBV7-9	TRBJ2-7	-	CASSLAEASIYEQYF	TGTGCCAGCAGCTTAGCGGAGGCTAGCATCTACGAGCAGTACTTC
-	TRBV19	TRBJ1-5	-	CASSTRRHGNQPQHF	TGTGCCAGTAGTACGAGGCGGCACGGCAATCAGCCCCAGCATTTT
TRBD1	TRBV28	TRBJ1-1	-	CASSSAGQGDTEAFF	TGTGCCAGCAGTTCCGCGGGACAGGGGGACACTGAAGCTTTCTTT
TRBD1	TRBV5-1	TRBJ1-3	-	CASSSGQGARGNTIYF	TGCGCCAGCAGCTCCGGACAGGGGGCTCGCGGAAACACCATATATTTT
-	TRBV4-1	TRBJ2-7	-	CASSPLGVTNEQYF	TGCGCCAGCAGCCCCCTCGGGGTTACGAACGAGCAGTACTTC
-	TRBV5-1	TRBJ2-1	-	CASSSNNEQFF	TGCGCCAGCAGCTCAAACAATGAGCAGTTCTTC
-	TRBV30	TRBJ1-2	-	CAWSQQASYGYTF	TGTGCCTGGAGTCAACAGGCGAGCTATGGCTACACCTTC
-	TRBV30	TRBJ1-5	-	CAWSVSRRTWGGNQPQHF	TGTGCCTGGAGTGTAAGCCGGAGGACCTGGGGAGGCAATCAGCCCCAGCATTTT
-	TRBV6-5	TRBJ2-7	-	CASRYSGGNEQYF	TGTGCCAGCAGGTATTCTGGCGGGAACGAGCAGTACTTC
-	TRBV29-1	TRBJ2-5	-	CSALGQGVGLETQYF	TGCAGCGCCCTAGGACAAGGGGTCGGCCTAGAGACCCAGTACTTC
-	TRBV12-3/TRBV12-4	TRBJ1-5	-	CASSLQSNQPQHF	TGTGCCAGCAGTTTACAAAGCAATCAGCCCCAGCATTTT
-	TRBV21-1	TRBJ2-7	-	CASRRGLENYEQYF	TGTGCCAGCAGAAGGGGGCTAGAGAACTACGAGCAGTACTTC
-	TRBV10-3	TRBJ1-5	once	CAISEGGDSNQPQHF	TGTGCCATCAGTGAAGGGGGTGATAGCAATCAGCCCCAGCATTTT
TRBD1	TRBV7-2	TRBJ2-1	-	CASSNRDRVGEQFF	TGTGCCAGCAGCAATAGGGACAGGGTGGGTGAGCAGTTCTTC
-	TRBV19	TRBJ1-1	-	CASAKQLNTEAFF	TGTGCCAGTGCAAAACAACTGAACACTGAAGCTTTCTTT
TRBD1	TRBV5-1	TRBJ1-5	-	CASSLGQGEYQPQHF	TGCGCCAGCAGCTTGGGACAGGGGGAATATCAGCCCCAGCATTTT
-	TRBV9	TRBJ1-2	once	CASSGIRTDQYGYTF	TGTGCCAGCAGCGGGATAAGGACAGACCAGTATGGCTACACCTTC
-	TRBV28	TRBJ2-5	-	CASSLPGVQETQYF	TGTGCCAGCAGTTTACCGGGGGTCCAAGAGACCCAGTACTTC
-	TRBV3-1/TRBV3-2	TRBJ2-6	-	CASSQDTGANVLTF	TGTGCCAGCAGCCAAGATACTGGGGCCAACGTCCTGACTTTC
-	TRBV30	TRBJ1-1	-	CAWSAESVNTEAFF	TGTGCCTGGAGCGCCGAGAGCGTTAACACTGAAGCTTTCTTT
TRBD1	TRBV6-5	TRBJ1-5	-	CASSYDRAGNQPQHF	TGTGCCAGCAGTTACGACAGGGCGGGCAATCAGCCCCAGCATTTT
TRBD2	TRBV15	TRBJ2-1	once	CATSRGLAGVSEQFF	TGTGCCACCAGCAGAGGACTAGCGGGAGTTAGTGAGCAGTTCTTC
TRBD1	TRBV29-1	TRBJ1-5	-	CSVGQGVGQPQHF	TGCAGCGTGGGACAGGGTGTTGGACAGCCCCAGCATTTT
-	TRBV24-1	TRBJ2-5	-	CATSDRGLGGLTQETQYF	TGTGCCACCAGTGATAGGGGCTTGGGGGGGCTTACCCAAGAGACCCAGTACTTC
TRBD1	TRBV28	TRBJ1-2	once	CASSLSPGGYGYTF	TGTGCCAGCAGTTTATCTCCAGGGGGCTATGGCTACACCTTC
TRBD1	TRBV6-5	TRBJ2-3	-	CASSFGTGRYF	TGTGCCAGCAGCTTTGGGACAGGCCGGTATTTT
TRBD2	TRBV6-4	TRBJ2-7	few	CANPGLAEYEQYF	TGTGCCAATCCGGGACTAGCGGAGTACGAGCAGTACTTC
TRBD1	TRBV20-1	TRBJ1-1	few	CSASTGGHTEAFF	TGCAGTGCTAGTACAGGGGGGCACACTGAAGCTTTCTTT
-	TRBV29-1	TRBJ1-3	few	CSGREVNGNTIYF	TGCAGCGGCAGGGAAGTTAATGGAAACACCATATATTTT
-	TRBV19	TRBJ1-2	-	CASTTRRGEAGFNYGYTF	TGTGCCAGTACCACCCGGCGGGGGGAGGCTGGGTTTAACTATGGCTACACCTTC
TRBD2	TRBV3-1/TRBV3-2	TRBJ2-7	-	CASSLGTNYEQYF	TGTGCCAGCAGCCTCGGGACTAACTACGAGCAGTACTTC
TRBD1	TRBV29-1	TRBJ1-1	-	CSVTPQGTENTEAFF	TGCAGCGTTACCCCTCAGGGGACAGAGAACACTGAAGCTTTCTTT
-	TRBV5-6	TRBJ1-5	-	CASSQNFNQPQHF	TGTGCCAGCAGCCAAAATTTTAATCAGCCCCAGCATTTT
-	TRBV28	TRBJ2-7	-	CAIKTPGHYRYEQYF	TGTGCCATCAAGACCCCGGGACACTACCGCTACGAGCAGTACTTC
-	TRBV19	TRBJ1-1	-	CASSIVQGSNTEAFF	TGTGCCAGTAGTATAGTTCAGGGATCGAACACTGAAGCTTTCTTT
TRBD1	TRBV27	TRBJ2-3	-	CASSGDRVLDTQYF	TGTGCCAGCAGCGGGGACAGGGTTTTGGATACGCAGTATTTT
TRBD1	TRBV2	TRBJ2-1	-	CASSEIGQGDEQFF	TGTGCCAGCAGTGAAATAGGCCAGGGGGATGAGCAGTTCTTC
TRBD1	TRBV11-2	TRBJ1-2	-	CASSLDFGQGWGYTF	TGTGCCAGCAGCTTAGATTTCGGACAGGGGTGGGGCTACACCTTC
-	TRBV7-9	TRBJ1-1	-	CASSPRRASTEAFF	TGTGCCAGCAGCCCACGCAGGGCTTCCACTGAAGCTTTCTTT
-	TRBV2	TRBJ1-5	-	CASSEVGGANQPQHF	TGTGCCAGCAGTGAAGTTGGGGGCGCGAATCAGCCCCAGCATTTT
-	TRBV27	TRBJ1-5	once	CASPLGDSKLNQPQHF	TGTGCCAGCCCCCTCGGGGACTCCAAGCTCAATCAGCCCCAGCATTTT
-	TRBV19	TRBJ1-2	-	CASSISSGTNYGYTF	TGTGCCAGTAGTATCTCGTCAGGGACTAACTATGGCTACACCTTC
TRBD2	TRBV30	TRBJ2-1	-	CAWMQRENEQFF	TGTGCCTGGATGCAGCGGGAGAATGAGCAGTTCTTC